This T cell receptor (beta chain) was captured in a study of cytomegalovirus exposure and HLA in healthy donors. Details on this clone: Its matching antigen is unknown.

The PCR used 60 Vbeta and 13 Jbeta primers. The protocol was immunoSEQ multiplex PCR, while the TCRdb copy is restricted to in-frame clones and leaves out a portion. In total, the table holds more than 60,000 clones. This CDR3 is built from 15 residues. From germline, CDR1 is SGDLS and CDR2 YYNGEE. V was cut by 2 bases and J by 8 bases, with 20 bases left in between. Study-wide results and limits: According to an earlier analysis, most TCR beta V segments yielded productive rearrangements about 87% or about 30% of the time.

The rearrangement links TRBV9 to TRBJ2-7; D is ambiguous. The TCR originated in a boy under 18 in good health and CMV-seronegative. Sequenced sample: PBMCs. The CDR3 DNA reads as TGTGCCAGCAGCGTGGCCCTTTCGGAGTTCCATAAGCAGTACTTC. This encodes CASSVALSEFHKQYF.